A selection of T cell receptor beta chains follows, all from one sample in a study of T cells in Graves' hyperthyroidism and ophthalmopathy. TCRdb re-analysed the multiplex PCR reads in MiXCR, keeping a single row per CDR3 protein. The profile shows a few hundred thousand distinct CDR3 sequences, 46% of them singletons. Material for sequencing was peripheral blood or thyroid tissue (not recorded which). These receptors were obtained from an adult woman with Graves' disease, either hyperthyroidism or ophthalmopathy (not recorded which). Each CDR3 is given with its conserved first and last residue. The order of the fields is CDR3 length, V gene, D gene, CDR3 protein. A D gene is named only where the DNA matches it firmly.

>14|TRBV20-1|.
CSASREGPYQPQHF
>16|TRBV10-2|.
CASTPRDTRYQETQYF
>12|TRBV10-3|.
CAISTEVYEQYF
>14|TRBV7-8|.
CASSFNRLNTEAFF
>16|TRBV2|TRBD2
CASRRTSGRVAGELFF
>13|TRBV20-1|TRBD1
CSASSDRGEGYTF
>12|TRBV25-1|.
CANSELGETQYF
>15|TRBV13|.
CASSKIAIVNTEAFF
>15|TRBV7-3|.
CASSPRGPWDGGYTF
>15|TRBV2|.
CASKGTSGHGYEQYF
>15|TRBV19|TRBD2
CASSIYGGRAGELFF
>14|TRBV5-1|.
CASTGLLGTGELFF
>14|TRBV6-6|TRBD1
CASSTGQAGYGYTF
>16|TRBV5-5|.
CASSLYTWEGGTEAFF
>13|TRBV6-2/TRBV6-3|TRBD2
CGSGRGSGYEQYF
>16|TRBV10-3|TRBD2
CAISESAGTSRETQYF
>15|TRBV7-9|.
CASSQGLAGNQPQHF
>15|TRBV7-6|TRBD1
CASSHLKGQGYEQYF
>17|TRBV11-2|.
CASSPFRPLGLSYEQYF
>12|TRBV24-1|TRBD1
CATSGDRDEQYF
>13|TRBV7-9|.
CASSQDNLGLYTF
>15|TRBV19|.
CASSTVGQQTYGYTF
>16|TRBV28|.
CAGSSNGPTIGETQYF
>16|TRBV11-2|TRBD1
CASSLNWDSGASGYTF
>15|TRBV7-2|.
CASSLRGGAGSPLHF
>17|TRBV6-5|TRBD1
CASSSTGEGTRRSPLHF